What follows are 3 T cell receptor beta chains derived from one specimen sequenced in a study of CD8 T cells in Susac syndrome. With random hexamers, roughly 0.5 to 1 ug RNA was reverse transcribed. MiXCR, applied by TCRdb to the immunoSEQ multiplex PCR reads, yields one record per CDR3 protein. The data hold 180,000 or so distinct CDR3 sequences, with around 94% observed a single time. Sequencing was done on a sample of CD4+ T cells from PBMCs. Source of these receptors: a human donor in good health.

Comment on this clonotype: This likely comes from a read error, as the CDR3 has no conserved phenylalanine or tryptophan at its end. The rearrangement links TRBV29-1 to TRBJ1-2; no definite D call. Trimming pared 3 bases from V and 10 bases from J, leaving 12 bases between. The CDR3 loop spans 11 amino acids. Germline CDR1 and CDR2: SQVTM and ANQGSEA. CDR3: CSVDFLDDYTS. CDR3 DNA sequence: TGCAGCGTTGATTTTCTGGACGACTACACCTCC.

The chain employs TRBV5-1 and TRBJ2-1; 7 bases fit TRBD2. The ends lost 2 bases at V and 5 bases at J; junction bases unmatched: 7. Germline V gene sequence: CDR1 SGHRS, CDR2 YFSETQ. The CDR3 is 15 residues long. The CDR3 is CASSLNLAAHNEQFF. The CDR3 DNA follows: TGCGCCAGCAGCTTAAACCTAGCGGCTCACAATGAGCAGTTCTTC.

This chain connects TRBV29-1 to TRBJ2-5; 7 bases are a match to TRBD1. J lost 1 base, V lost 6 bases, and 5 bases had no gene match. Germline assignment: CDR1 SQVTM and CDR2 ANQGSEA. The CDR3 has 13 residues. CDR3 protein: CSVAPGGQETQYF. The CDR3, as DNA: TGCAGCGTCGCTCCAGGGGGCCAAGAGACCCAGTACTTC.